These T cell receptor beta chains were read from a single sample in a study of cytomegalovirus exposure and HLA in healthy donors. Profiling relied on immunoSEQ multiplex PCR, and the TCRdb table lists in-frame clones only, not all of them. This sample has 130,000 to 150,000 clones, with about 89% found just once. Sequenced: PBMCs. Receptor source: a woman under 30 in good health and CMV-seropositive. Each CDR3 is given with its conserved first and last residue. A D gene is named only where the DNA matches it firmly. Clone size is given for some rows only: seen once, a few or many times, or a class if the clone is expanded.

V	size	D	J	DNA	CDR3
TRBV18	NA	TRBD1	TRBJ2-7	TGTGCCAGCTCACCGATACAGGGGGTCCTCGGCGAGCAGTACTTC	CASSPIQGVLGEQYF
TRBV18	NA	TRBD1	TRBJ2-5	TGTGCCAGCTCACCATTCGTTATCACAGGGGAAGCAGAGACCCAGTACTTC	CASSPFVITGEAETQYF
TRBV30	NA	NA	TRBJ2-4	TGTGCCTGGAGTCCTCGGGTAGCCAAAAACATTCAGTACTTC	CAWSPRVAKNIQYF
TRBV5-4	NA	TRBD1	TRBJ1-4	TGTGCCAGCAGCGCCGGGACAGAGAATGAAAAACTGTTTTTT	CASSAGTENEKLFF
TRBV6-1	NA	NA	TRBJ1-5	TGTGCCAGCAGTGAAGCACGCGGGACGCGAGAGCCCCAGCATTTT	CASSEARGTREPQHF
TRBV27	NA	NA	TRBJ2-1	TGTGCCAGCAGCCGATCCGGGACACCATACAATGAGCAGTTCTTC	CASSRSGTPYNEQFF
TRBV4-2	NA	NA	TRBJ2-5	TGTGCCAGCAGCCGCTTGTACAAAGAGACCCAGTACTTC	CASSRLYKETQYF
TRBV19	NA	TRBD2	TRBJ2-1	TGTGCCAGTAGTAGGTTTAATCAGGCGGGAGGAATCAATGAGCAGTTCTTC	CASSRFNQAGGINEQFF
TRBV29-1	NA	TRBD2	TRBJ2-1	TGCAGCGTTGAAAGCGGGAAGTGGGACAATGAGCAGTTCTTC	CSVESGKWDNEQFF
TRBV11-2	NA	NA	TRBJ2-5	TGTGCCAGCAGCCGAATAGCGGAGGGATACCAAGAGACCCAGTACTTC	CASSRIAEGYQETQYF
TRBV5-1	NA	NA	TRBJ2-1	TGCGCCAGCAGCTTGTTGCCTAGTGGCGATGAGCAGTTCTTC	CASSLLPSGDEQFF
TRBV15	once	NA	TRBJ2-7	TGTGCCACCAGCCCTGCCGGGAGCGCTGGCGAGCAGTACTTC	CATSPAGSAGEQYF
TRBV15	NA	TRBD2	TRBJ2-3	TGTGCCACCAGCCACAGATGGACTAGCGGCACAGATACGCAGTATTTT	CATSHRWTSGTDTQYF
TRBV4-1	few	TRBD2	TRBJ2-7	TGCGCCAGCAGCCAAGTGTTACTAGCGCTCTCCTACGAGCAGTACTTC	CASSQVLLALSYEQYF
TRBV30	NA	TRBD1	TRBJ1-1	TGTGCCTGGAGTAACAGGGGGCGATTTTACTACACTGAAGCTTTCTTT	CAWSNRGRFYYTEAFF
TRBV27	NA	TRBD1	TRBJ2-7	TGTGCCAGCAGTTCGGACAGGGGGACTCCCTACGAGCAGTACTTC	CASSSDRGTPYEQYF
TRBV30	few	TRBD1	TRBJ1-5	TGTGCCGCGACAGGGAGCAATCAGCCCCAGCATTTT	CAATGSNQPQHF
TRBV7-9	few	TRBD1	TRBJ2-3	TGTGCCAGCAGCCCGACAGGGGGCTTGGGAGATACGCAGTATTTT	CASSPTGGLGDTQYF
TRBV19	NA	TRBD1	TRBJ2-2	TGTGCCAGTAGGGACAGGGCCGGTGGCACCGGGGAGCTGTTTTTT	CASRDRAGGTGELFF
TRBV21-1	NA	NA	TRBJ1-2	TGTGCCAGCAGCAAAGATGGACAGGTCTATGGCTACACCTTC	CASSKDGQVYGYTF
TRBV4-2	NA	NA	TRBJ2-5	TGTGCCAGCAGCCAAGTTATGACGGGGCAAGAGACCCAGTACTTC	CASSQVMTGQETQYF
TRBV30	NA	NA	TRBJ2-5	TGTGCCTGGAGTGTGAGAGAGACCCAGTACTTC	CAWSVRETQYF
TRBV19	NA	NA	TRBJ2-7	TGTGCCAGTAGTAGGGGCCTATTTGGACGGGGAGGCAGTGGCTACGAGCAGTACTTC	CASSRGLFGRGGSGYEQYF